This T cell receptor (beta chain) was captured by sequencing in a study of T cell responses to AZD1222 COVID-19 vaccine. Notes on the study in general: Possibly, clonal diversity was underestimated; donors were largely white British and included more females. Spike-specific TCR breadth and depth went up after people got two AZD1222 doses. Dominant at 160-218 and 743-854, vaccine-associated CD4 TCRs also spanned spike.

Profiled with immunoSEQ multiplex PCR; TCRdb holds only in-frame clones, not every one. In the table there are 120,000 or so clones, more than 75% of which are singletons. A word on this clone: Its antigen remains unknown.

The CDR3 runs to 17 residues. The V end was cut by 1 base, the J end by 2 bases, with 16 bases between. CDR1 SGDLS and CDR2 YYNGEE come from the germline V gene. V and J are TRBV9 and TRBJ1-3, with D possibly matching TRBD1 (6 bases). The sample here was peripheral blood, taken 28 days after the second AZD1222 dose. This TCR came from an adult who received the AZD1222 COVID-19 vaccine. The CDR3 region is CASSVTGTFGAGNTIYF. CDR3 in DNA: TGTGCCAGCAGCGTAACCGGGACATTCGGAGCTGGAAACACCATATATTTT. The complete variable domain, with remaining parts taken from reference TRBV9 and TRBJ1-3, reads DSGVTQTPKHLITATGQRVTLRCSPRSGDLSVYWYQQSLDQGLQFLIQYYNGEERAKGNILERFSAQQFPDLHSELNLSSLELGDSALYFCASSVTGTFGAGNTIYFGEGSWLTVV.